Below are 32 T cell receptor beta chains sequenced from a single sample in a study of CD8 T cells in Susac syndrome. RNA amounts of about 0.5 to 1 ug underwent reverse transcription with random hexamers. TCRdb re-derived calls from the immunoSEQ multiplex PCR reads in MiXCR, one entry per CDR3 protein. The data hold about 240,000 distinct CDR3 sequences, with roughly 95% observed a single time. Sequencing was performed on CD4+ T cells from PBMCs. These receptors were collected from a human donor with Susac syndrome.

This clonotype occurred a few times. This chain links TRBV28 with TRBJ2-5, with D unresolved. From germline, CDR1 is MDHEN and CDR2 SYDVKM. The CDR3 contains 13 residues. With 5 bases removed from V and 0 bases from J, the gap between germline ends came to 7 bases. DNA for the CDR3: TGTGCCAGCAGTCTGGGATACCAAGAGACCCAGTACTTC. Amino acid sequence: CASSLGYQETQYF.

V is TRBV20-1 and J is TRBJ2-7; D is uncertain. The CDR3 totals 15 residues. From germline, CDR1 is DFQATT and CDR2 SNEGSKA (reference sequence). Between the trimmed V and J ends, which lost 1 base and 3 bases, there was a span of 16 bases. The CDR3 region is CSARGAIERSYEQYF. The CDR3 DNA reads TGCAGTGCTAGAGGGGCTATCGAGAGAAGCTACGAGCAGTACTTC.

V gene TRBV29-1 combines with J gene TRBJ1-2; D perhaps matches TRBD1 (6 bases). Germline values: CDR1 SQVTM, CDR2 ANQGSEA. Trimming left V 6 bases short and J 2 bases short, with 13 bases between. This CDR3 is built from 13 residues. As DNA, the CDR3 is TGCAGCGTCGTGGACAGACCAAACTATGGCTACACCTTC. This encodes CSVVDRPNYGYTF.

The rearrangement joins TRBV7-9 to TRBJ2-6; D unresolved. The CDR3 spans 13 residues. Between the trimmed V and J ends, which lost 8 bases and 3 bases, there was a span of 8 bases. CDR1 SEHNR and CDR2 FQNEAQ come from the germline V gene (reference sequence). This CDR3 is CASASVGANVLTF. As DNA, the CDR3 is TGTGCCAGCGCCTCGGTTGGGGCCAACGTCCTGACTTTC.

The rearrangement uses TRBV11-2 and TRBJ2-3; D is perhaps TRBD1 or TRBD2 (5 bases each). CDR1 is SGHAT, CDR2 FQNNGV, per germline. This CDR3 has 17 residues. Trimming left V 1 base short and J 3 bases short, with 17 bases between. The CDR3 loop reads CASSLVSGLGGTDTQYF. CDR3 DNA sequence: TGTGCCAGCAGCTTAGTGTCGGGGCTGGGCGGGACAGATACGCAGTATTTT.

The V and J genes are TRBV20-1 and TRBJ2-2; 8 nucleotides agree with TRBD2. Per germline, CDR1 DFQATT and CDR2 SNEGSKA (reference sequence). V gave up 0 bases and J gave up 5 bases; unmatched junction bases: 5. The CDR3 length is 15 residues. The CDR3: CSARDSGVGTGELFF. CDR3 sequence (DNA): TGCAGTGCTAGAGATAGCGGGGTGGGGACCGGGGAGCTGTTTTTT.

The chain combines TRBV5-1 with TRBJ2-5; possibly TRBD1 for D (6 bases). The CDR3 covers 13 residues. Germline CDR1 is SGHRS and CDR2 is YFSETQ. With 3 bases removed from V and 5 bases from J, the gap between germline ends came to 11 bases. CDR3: CASSWDIMETQYF. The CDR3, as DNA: TGCGCCAGCAGCTGGGACATAATGGAGACCCAGTACTTC.

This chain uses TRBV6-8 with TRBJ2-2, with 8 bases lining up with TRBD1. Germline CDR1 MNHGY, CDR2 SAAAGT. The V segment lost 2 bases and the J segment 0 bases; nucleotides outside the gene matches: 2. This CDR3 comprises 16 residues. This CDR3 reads CASSYPDRANTGELFF. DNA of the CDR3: TGTGCCAGCAGTTACCCGGACAGGGCGAACACCGGGGAGCTGTTTTTT.

CDR3 in amino acids: CSRQPTNYGYTF. The CDR3 DNA sequence: TGCAGTCGACAGCCAACTAACTATGGCTACACCTTC. The chain carries TRBV29-1 and TRBJ1-2, with D maybe TRBD1 (5 bases). CDR1 is SQVTM and CDR2 is ANQGSEA in the germline V gene. The CDR3 loop spans 12 amino acids.

The CDR3 coding sequence is TGCGCCAGCCCCCCGACAGGGAGTAACACTGAAGCTTTCTTT. Its translation: CASPPTGSNTEAFF. The chain employs TRBV23-1 and TRBJ1-1; 7 nucleotides agree with TRBD1. TRBV23-1 is classed as an ORF, of uncertain function. This CDR3 is 14 amino acids long. Germline trimming cut 8 bases from V and 2 bases from J; bases unmatched to any gene: 8.

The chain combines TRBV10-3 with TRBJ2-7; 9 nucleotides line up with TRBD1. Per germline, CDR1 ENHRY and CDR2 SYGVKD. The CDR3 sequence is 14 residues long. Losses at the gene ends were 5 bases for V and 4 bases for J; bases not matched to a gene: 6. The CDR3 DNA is TGTGCCATCAGTCCGGGACAGGGTCGGTACGAGCAGTACTTC. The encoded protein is CAISPGQGRYEQYF.

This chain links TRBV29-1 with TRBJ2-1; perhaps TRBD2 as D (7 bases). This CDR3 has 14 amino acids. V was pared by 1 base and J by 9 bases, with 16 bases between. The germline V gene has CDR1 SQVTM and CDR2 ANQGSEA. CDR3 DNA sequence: TGCAGCGTTGAAGGAGGATTGGGAGGGGGTGAGCAGTTCTTC. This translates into CSVEGGLGGGEQFF.

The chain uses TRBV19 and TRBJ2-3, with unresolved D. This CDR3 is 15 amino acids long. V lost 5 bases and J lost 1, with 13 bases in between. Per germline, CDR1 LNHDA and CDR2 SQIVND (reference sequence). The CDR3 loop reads CASSLSLSGTDTQYF. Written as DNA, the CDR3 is TGTGCCAGTAGTCTCTCGTTGTCGGGCACAGATACGCAGTATTTT.

The CDR3 loop is CASSQDFPNEQFF. The CDR3 bases are TGTGCCAGCAGCCAAGATTTTCCAAATGAGCAGTTCTTC. The chain links TRBV3-1 to TRBJ2-1; D ambiguous. Trimming removed 0 bases from V and 7 bases from J, with 7 bases in between. The germline CDR1 and CDR2 sequences are LGHDT and YNNKEL (reference sequence). The CDR3 runs 13 residues.

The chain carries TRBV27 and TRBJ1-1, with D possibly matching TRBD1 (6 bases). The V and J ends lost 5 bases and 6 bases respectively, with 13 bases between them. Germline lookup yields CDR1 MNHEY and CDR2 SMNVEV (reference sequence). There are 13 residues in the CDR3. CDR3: CASSKTGISEAFF. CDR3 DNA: TGTGCCAGCAGTAAAACAGGGATCTCTGAAGCTTTCTTT.

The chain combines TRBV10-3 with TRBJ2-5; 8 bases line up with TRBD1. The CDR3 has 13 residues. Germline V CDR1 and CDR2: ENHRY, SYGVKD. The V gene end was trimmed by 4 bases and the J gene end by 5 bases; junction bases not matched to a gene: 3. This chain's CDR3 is CAISVDRVETQYF. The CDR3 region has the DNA TGTGCCATCAGTGTGGACAGGGTGGAGACCCAGTACTTC.

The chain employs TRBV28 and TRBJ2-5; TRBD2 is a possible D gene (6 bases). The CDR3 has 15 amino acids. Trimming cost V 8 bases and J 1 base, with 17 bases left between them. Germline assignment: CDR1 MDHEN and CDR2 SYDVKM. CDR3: CASDSTGGPQETQYF. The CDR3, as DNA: TGTGCCAGCGATTCCACAGGAGGGCCCCAAGAGACCCAGTACTTC.

The CDR3, as DNA: TGTGCCACAAAAACCGGGAGCTCGGGAGAAGAGACCCAGTACTTC. It codes for CATKTGSSGEETQYF. The genes are TRBV15 and TRBJ2-5; possible D gene TRBD2, 6 bases. Trimming removed 9 bases from V and 3 bases from J, with 20 bases in between. The CDR3 contains 15 residues. Germline V gene lookup returns CDR1 LNHNV and CDR2 YYDKDF (reference sequence).

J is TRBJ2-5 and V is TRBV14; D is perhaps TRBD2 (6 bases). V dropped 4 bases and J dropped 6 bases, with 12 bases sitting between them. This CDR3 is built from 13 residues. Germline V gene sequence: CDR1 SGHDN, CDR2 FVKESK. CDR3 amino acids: CASSPSGGKTQYF. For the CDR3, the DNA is TGTGCCAGCAGCCCCAGTGGAGGGAAGACCCAGTACTTC.

This chain's CDR3 is CASSLGQVDGYTF. The CDR3 DNA is TGTGCCAGCAGCTTAGGACAGGTGGATGGCTACACCTTC. The chain combines TRBV7-9 with TRBJ1-2; D might be TRBD1 (6 bases). Looked up from germline, CDR1 is SEHNR and CDR2 is FQNEAQ (reference sequence). Deletions cut 1 base from V and 6 bases from J, with 9 bases between. CDR3 length: 13 amino acids.

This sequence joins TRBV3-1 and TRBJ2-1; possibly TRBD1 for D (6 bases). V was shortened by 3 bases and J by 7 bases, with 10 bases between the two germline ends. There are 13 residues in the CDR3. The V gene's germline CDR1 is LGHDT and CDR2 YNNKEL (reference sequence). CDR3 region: CASSHEGGNEQFF. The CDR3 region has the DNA TGTGCCAGCAGCCATGAAGGGGGAAATGAGCAGTTCTTC.

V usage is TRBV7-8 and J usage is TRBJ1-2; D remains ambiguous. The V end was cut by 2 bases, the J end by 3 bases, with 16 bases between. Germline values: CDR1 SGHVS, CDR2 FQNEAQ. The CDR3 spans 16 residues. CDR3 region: CASSLRDVVSHYGYTF. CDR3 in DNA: TGTGCCAGCAGCTTACGCGATGTCGTGTCGCACTATGGCTACACCTTC.

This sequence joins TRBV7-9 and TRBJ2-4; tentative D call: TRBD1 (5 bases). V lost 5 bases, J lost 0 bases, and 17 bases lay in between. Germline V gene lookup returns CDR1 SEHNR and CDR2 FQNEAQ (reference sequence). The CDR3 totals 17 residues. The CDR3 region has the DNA TGTGCCAGCAGCCAAGGGGTCCAGGTTCAAGCCAAAAACATTCAGTACTTC. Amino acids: CASSQGVQVQAKNIQYF.

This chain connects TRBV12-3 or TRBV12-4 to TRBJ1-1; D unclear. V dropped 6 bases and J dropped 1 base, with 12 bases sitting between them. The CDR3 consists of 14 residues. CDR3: CASSRRHRNTEAFF. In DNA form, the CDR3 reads TGTGCCAGCAGCCGCCGGCACAGGAACACTGAAGCTTTCTTT.

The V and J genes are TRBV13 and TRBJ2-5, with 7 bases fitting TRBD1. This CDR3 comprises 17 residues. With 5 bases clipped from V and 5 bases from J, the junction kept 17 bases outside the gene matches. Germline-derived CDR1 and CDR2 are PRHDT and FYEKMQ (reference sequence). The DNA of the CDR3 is TGTGCCAGCAGCACGCCGGGACAGTCCCCGATGGGGGAGACCCAGTACTTC. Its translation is CASSTPGQSPMGETQYF.

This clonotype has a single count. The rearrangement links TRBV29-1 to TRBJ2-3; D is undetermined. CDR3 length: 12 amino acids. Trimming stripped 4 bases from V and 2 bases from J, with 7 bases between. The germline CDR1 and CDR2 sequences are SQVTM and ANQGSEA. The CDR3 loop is CSVVGYTDTQYF. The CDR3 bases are TGCAGCGTTGTGGGGTACACAGATACGCAGTATTTT.

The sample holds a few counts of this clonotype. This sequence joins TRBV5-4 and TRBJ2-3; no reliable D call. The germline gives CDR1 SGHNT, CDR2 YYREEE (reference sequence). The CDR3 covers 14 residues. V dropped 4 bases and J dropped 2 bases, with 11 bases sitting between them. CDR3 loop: CASSPPQSTDTQYF. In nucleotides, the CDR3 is TGTGCCAGCAGCCCCCCACAGTCCACAGATACGCAGTATTTT.

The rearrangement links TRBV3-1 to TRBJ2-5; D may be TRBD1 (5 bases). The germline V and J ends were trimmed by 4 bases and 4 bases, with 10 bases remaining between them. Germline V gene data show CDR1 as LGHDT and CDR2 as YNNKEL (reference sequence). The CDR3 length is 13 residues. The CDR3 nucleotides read TGTGCCAGCAGCCGTACAGGTGCAGAGACCCAGTACTTC. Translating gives CASSRTGAETQYF.

CDR3 sequence reads: CASRTGRYNEQFF. The CDR3 DNA reads as TGTGCCAGCAGAACCGGCCGTTACAATGAGCAGTTCTTC. V is TRBV2 and J is TRBJ2-1, with unresolved D. The CDR3 runs 13 residues. Germline V gene sequence: CDR1 SNHLY, CDR2 FYNNEI. The V end was cut by 6 bases, the J end by 4 bases, with 10 bases between.

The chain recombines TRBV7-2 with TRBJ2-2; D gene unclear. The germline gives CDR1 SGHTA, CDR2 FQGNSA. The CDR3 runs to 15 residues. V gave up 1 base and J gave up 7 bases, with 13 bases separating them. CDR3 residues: CASSLDAPPHGELFF. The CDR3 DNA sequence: TGTGCCAGCAGCTTAGACGCCCCGCCACACGGGGAGCTGTTTTTT.

CDR3 DNA sequence: TGCGCCAGCAGCTTGGATGGGGGCGGTTGGACTGAAGCTTTCTTT. Amino acids: CASSLDGGGWTEAFF. The V call is TRBV5-1, the J call TRBJ1-1; a weak D match, TRBD1 (6 bases). Per the germline V gene, CDR1 is SGHRS and CDR2 is YFSETQ. The ends were cut back, 0 bases at V and 5 bases at J, with 14 bases in the middle. The CDR3 length is 15 residues.

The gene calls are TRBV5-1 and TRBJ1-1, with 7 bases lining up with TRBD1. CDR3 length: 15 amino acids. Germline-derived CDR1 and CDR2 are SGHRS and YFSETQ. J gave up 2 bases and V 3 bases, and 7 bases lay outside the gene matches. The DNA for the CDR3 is TGCGCCAGCAGCTCCGGGACAGCGGATAACACTGAAGCTTTCTTT. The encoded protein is CASSSGTADNTEAFF.